This T cell receptor beta chain was identified in a study of T cells in Graves' hyperthyroidism and ophthalmopathy. This clonotype was seen many times. Its antigen is undetermined. There are 19 residues in the CDR3. Per the germline V gene, CDR1 is SGHAT and CDR2 is FQNNGV. V dropped 2 bases and J dropped 2; count of bases not matched to a gene: 16. Whole-study results and caveats: Blood held most thyroid clonotypes expanded above 0.001 frequency.

Amplified TCR beta CDR3 regions came from RNA transcripts. The HTBI primer set served for first-round RT-PCR of the TCR CDR3. TCRdb re-derived calls from the multiplex PCR reads in MiXCR, one entry per CDR3 protein. The table includes some 760,000 distinct CDR3 sequences, around 13% detected once. Hyperthyroidism in the patients, aged 18 to 65, was newly diagnosed and under 2 months in duration. The sequenced sample consisted of blood. This chain connects TRBV11-2 to TRBJ2-7; 9 nucleotides line up with TRBD2. This receptor was identified in a woman aged 18-30 years with Graves' hyperthyroidism. The CDR3 DNA sequence: TGTGCCAGCAGCTTACACCTCTCCTCAGCGGGAGGCGGCACCTACGAGCAGTACTTC. Amino acids: CASSLHLSSAGGGTYEQYF.